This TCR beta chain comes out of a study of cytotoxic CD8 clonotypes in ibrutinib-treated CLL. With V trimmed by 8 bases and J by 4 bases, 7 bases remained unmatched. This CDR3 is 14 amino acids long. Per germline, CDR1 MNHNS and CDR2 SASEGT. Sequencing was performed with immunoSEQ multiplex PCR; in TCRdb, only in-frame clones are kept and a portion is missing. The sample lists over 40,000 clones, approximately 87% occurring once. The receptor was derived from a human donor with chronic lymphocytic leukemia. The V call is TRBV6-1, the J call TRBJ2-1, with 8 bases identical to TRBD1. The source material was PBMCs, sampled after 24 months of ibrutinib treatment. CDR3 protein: CASFRQGRYNEQFF. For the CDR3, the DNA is TGTGCCAGCTTCAGACAGGGGAGATACAATGAGCAGTTCTTC.